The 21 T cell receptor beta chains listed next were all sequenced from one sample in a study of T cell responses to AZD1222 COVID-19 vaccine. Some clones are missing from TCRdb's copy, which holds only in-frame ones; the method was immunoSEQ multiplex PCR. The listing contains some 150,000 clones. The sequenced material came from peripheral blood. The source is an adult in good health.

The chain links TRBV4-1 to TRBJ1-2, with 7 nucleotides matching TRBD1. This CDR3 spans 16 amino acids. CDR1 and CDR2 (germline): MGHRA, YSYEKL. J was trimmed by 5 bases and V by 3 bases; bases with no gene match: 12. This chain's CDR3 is CASSHPLEGAWYGYTF. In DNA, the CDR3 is TGCGCCAGCAGCCATCCGTTGGAGGGGGCCTGGTATGGCTACACCTTC.

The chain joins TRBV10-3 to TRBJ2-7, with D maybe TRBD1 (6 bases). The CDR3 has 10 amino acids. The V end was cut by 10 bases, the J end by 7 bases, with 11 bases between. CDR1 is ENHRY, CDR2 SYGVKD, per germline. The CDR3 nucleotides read TGTGCCACCCGGGACACTGAGCAGTACTTC. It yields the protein CATRDTEQYF.

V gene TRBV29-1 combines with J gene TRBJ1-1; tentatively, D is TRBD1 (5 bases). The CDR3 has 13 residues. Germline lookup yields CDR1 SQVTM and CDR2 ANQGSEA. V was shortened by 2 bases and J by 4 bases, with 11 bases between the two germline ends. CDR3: CSVEIQGGTEAFF. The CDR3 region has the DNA TGCAGCGTTGAAATCCAGGGCGGCACTGAAGCTTTCTTT.

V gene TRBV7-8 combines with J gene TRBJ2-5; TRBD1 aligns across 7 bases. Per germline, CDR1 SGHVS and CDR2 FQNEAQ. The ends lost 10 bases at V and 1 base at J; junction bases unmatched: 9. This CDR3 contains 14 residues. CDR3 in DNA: TGTGCCACTCAACCGGGACAGACCCAAGAGACCCAGTACTTC. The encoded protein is CATQPGQTQETQYF.

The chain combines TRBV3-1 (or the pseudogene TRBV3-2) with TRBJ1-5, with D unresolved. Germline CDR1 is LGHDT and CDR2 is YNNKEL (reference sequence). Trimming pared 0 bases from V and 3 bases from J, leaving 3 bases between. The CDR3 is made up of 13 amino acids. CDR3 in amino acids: CASSQDINQPQHF. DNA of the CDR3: TGTGCCAGCAGCCAAGATATCAATCAGCCCCAGCATTTT.

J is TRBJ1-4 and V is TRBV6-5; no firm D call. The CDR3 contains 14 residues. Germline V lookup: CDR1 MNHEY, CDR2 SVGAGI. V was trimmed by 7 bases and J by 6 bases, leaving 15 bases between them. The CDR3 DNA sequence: TGTGCCAGCAACCCGCGGGGTGGGGATGAAAAACTGTTTTTT. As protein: CASNPRGGDEKLFF.

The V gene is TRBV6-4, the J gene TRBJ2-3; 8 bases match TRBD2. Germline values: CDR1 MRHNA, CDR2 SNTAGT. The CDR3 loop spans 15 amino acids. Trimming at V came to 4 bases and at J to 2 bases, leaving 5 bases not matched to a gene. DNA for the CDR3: TGTGCCAGCAGTGTTGCGGGGGGTCCCACAGATACGCAGTATTTT. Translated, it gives CASSVAGGPTDTQYF.

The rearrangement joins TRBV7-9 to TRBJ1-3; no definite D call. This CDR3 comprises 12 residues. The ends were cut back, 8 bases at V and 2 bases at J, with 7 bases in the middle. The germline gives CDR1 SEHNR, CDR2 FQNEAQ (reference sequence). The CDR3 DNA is TGTGCCAGCCAGTCCCCTGGAAACACCATATATTTT. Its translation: CASQSPGNTIYF.

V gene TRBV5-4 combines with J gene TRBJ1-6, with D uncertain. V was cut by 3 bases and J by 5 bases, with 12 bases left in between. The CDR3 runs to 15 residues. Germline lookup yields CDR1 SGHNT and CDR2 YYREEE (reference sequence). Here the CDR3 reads CASSWAEEHNSPLHF. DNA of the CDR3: TGTGCCAGCAGCTGGGCTGAGGAGCATAATTCACCCCTCCACTTT. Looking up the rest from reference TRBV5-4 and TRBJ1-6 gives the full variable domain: ETGVTQSPTHLIKTRGQQVTLRCSSQSGHNTVSWYQQALGQGPQFIFQYYREEENGRGNFPPRFSGLQFPNYSSELNVNALELDDSALYLCASSWAEEHNSPLHFGNGTRLTVT.

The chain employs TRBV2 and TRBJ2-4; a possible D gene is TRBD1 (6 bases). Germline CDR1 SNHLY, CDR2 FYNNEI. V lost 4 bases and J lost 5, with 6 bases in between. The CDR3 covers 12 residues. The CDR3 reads CASSGQENIQYF. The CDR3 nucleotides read TGTGCCAGCAGTGGACAGGAAAACATTCAGTACTTC.

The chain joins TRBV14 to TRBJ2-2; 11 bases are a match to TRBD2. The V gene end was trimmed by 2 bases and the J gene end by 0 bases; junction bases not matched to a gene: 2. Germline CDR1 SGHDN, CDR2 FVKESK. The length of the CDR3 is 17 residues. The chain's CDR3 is CASSQPTSGANTGELFF. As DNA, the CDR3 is TGTGCCAGCAGCCAACCGACTAGCGGGGCGAACACCGGGGAGCTGTTTTTT.

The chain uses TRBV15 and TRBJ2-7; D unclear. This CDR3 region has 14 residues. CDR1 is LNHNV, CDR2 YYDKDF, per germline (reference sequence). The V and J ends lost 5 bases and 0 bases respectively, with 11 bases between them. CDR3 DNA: TGTGCCACCAGCGCTTTTGGCAGCTCCTACGAGCAGTACTTC. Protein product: CATSAFGSSYEQYF.

The DNA for the CDR3 is TGTGCCAGCAGCGATCTCGGGGCCCTAAATTCACCCCTCCACTTT. It translates to CASSDLGALNSPLHF. V usage is TRBV9 and J usage is TRBJ1-6; perhaps TRBD1 as D (5 bases). CDR1 SGDLS and CDR2 YYNGEE come from the germline V gene. V was pared by 3 bases and J by 7 bases, with 14 bases between. The CDR3 runs 15 residues. Full variable domain (outside the CDR3, taken from reference TRBV9 and TRBJ1-6): DSGVTQTPKHLITATGQRVTLRCSPRSGDLSVYWYQQSLDQGLQFLIQYYNGEERAKGNILERFSAQQFPDLHSELNLSSLELGDSALYFCASSDLGALNSPLHFGNGTRLTVT.

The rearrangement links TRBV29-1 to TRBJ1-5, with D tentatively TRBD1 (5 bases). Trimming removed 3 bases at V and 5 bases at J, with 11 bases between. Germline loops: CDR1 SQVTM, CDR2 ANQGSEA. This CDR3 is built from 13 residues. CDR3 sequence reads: CSVEQGGDQPQHF. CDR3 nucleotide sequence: TGCAGCGTTGAGCAGGGTGGAGATCAGCCCCAGCATTTT.

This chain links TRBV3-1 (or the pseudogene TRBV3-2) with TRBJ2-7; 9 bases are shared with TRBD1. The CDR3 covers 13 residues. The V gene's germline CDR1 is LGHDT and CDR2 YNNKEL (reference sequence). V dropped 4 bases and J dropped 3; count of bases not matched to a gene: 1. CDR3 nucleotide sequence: TGTGCCAGCAGCCGGGACAGGGACTACGAGCAGTACTTC. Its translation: CASSRDRDYEQYF.

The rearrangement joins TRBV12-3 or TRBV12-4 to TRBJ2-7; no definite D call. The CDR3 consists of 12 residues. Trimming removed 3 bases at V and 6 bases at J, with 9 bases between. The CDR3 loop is CASSFGQSEQYF. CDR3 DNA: TGTGCCAGCAGTTTTGGCCAGAGCGAGCAGTACTTC.

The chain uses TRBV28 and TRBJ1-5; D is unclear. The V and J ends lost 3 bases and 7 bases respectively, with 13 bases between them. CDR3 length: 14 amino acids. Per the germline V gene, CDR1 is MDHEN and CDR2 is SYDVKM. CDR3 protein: CASSFRQTTQPQHF. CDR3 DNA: TGTGCCAGCAGTTTTCGCCAAACCACCCAGCCCCAGCATTTT.

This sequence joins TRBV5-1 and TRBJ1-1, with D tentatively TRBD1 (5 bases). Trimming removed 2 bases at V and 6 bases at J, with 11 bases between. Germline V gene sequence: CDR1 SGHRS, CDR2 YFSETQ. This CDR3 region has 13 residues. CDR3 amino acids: CASSFTGPAEAFF. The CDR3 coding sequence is TGCGCCAGCAGCTTTACAGGTCCGGCTGAAGCTTTCTTT.

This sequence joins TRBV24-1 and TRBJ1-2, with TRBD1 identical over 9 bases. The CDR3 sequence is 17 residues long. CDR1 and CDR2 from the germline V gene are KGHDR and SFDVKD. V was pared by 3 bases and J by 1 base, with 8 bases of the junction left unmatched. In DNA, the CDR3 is TGTGCCACCAGTGATCGGGACAGGGATAAGGATAACTATGGCTACACCTTC. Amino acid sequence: CATSDRDRDKDNYGYTF.

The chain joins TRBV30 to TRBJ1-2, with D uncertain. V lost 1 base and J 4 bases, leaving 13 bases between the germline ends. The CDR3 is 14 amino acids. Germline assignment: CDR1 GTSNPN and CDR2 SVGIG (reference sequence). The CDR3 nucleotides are TGTGCCTGGAGTGAAACCCCGGGTGGCTATGGCTACACCTTC. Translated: CAWSETPGGYGYTF.

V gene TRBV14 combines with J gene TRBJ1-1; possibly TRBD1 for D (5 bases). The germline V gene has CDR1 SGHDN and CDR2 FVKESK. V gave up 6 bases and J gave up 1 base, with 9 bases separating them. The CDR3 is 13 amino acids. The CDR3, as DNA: TGTGCCAGCAGTATGACAGCGAACACTGAAGCTTTCTTT. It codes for CASSMTANTEAFF.